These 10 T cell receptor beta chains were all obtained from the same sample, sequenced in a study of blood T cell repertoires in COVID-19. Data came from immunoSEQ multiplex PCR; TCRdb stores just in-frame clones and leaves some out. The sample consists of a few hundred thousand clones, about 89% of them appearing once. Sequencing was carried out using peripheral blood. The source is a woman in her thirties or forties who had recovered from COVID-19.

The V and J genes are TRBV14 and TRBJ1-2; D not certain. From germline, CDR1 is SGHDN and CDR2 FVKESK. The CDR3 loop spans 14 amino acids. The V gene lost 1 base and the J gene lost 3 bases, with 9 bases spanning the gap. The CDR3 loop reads CASSQGSADYGYTF. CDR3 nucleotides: TGTGCCAGCAGCCAAGGGAGCGCGGACTATGGCTACACCTTC.

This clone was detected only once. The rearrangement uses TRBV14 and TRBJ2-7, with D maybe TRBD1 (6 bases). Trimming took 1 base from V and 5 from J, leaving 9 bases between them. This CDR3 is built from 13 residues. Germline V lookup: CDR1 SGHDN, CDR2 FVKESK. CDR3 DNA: TGTGCCAGCAGCCAAGGACAGGTCAACGAGCAGTACTTC. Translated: CASSQGQVNEQYF.

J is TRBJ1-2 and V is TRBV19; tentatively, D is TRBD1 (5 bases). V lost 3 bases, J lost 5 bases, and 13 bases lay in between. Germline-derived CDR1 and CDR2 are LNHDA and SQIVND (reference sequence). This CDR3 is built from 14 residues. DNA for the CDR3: TGTGCCAGTAGTATGCGGGACGGACGATATGGCTACACCTTC. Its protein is CASSMRDGRYGYTF.

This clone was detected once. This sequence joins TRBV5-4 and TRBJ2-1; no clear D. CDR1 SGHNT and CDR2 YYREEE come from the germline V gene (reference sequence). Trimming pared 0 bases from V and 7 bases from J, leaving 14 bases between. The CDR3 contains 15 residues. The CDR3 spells CASSLGQEITNEQFF. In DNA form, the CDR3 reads TGTGCCAGCAGCTTGGGACAAGAAATTACGAATGAGCAGTTCTTC.

The CDR3 reads CASKTGTGLDGYTF. CDR3 nucleotide sequence: TGTGCCAGCAAGACCGGGACAGGGCTCGATGGCTACACCTTC. The rearrangement uses TRBV6-5 and TRBJ1-2; TRBD1 aligns across 9 bases. Germline trimming cut 7 bases from V and 6 bases from J; bases unmatched to any gene: 9. Germline lookup yields CDR1 MNHEY and CDR2 SVGAGI. The CDR3 contains 14 residues.

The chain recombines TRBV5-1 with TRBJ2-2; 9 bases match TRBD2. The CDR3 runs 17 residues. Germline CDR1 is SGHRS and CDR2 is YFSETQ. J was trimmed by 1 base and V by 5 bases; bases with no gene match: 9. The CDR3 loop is CASSHGGTSRNTGELFF. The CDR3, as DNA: TGCGCCAGCAGTCATGGGGGGACTAGCAGGAACACCGGGGAGCTGTTTTTT. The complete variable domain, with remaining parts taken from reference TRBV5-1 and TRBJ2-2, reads KAGVTQTPRYLIKTRGQQVTLSCSPISGHRSVSWYQQTPGQGLQFLFEYFSETQRNKGNFPGRFSGRQFSNSRSEMNVSTLELGDSALYLCASSHGGTSRNTGELFFGEGSRLTVL.

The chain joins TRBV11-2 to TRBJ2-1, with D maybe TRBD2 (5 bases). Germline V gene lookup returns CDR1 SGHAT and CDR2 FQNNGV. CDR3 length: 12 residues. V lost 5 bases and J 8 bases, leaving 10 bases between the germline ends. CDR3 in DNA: TGTGCCAGCAGCCCCCAGAGGGATGAGCAGTTCTTC. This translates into CASSPQRDEQFF. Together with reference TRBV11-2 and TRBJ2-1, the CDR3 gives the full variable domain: EAGVAQSPRYKIIEKRQSVAFWCNPISGHATLYWYQQILGQGPKLLIQFQNNGVVDDSQLPKDRFSAERLKGVDSTLKIQPAKLEDSAVYLCASSPQRDEQFFGPGTRLTVL.

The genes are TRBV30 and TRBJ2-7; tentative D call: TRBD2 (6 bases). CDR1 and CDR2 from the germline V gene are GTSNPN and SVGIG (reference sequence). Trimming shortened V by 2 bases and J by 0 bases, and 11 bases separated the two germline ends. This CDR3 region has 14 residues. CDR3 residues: CAWSPGGVSYEQYF. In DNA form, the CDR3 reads TGTGCCTGGAGTCCCGGGGGTGTCTCCTACGAGCAGTACTTC.

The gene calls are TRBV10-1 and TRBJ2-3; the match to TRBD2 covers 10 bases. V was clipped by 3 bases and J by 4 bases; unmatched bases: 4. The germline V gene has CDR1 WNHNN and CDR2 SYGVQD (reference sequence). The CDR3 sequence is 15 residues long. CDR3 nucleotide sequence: TGCGCCAGCAGTGAAGAGCTAGCGGGAGCAGATACGCAGTATTTT. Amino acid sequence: CASSEELAGADTQYF.

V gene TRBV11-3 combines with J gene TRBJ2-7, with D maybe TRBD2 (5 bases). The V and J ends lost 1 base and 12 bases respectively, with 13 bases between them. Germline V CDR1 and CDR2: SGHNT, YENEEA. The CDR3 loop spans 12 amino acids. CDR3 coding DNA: TGTGCCAGCAGCTTAGTCCCCAGGAGGCCGTACTTC. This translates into CASSLVPRRPYF. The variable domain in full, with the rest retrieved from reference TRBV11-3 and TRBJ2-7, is EAGVVQSPRYKIIEKKQPVAFWCNPISGHNTLYWYLQNLGQGPELLIRYENEEAVDDSQLPKDRFSAERLKGVDSTLKIQPAELGDSAVYLCASSLVPRRPYFGPGTRLTVT.